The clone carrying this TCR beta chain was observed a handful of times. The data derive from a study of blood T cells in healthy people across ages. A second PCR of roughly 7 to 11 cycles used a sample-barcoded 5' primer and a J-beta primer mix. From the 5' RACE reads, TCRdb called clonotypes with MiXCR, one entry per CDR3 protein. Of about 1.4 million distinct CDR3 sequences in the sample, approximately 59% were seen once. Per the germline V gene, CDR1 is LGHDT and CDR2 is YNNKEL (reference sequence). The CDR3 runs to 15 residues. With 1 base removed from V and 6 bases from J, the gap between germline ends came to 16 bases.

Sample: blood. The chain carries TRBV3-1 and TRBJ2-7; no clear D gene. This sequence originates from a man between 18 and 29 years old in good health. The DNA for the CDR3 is TGTGCCAGCAGCCAAGTTCTGACTGGATCTGGCGAGCAGTACTTC. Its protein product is CASSQVLTGSGEQYF.